This T cell receptor (beta chain) was profiled in a study of T cells in Graves' hyperthyroidism and ophthalmopathy. Trimming took 7 bases from V and 7 from J, leaving 17 bases between them. Germline values: CDR1 MNHEY, CDR2 SMNVEV (reference sequence). The CDR3 covers 13 residues. Amplification of TCR beta CDR3 regions was performed using RNA transcripts as template. HTBI primers were used for first-round RT-PCR of the TCR CDR3. One entry per CDR3 protein results from TCRdb running MiXCR on the multiplex PCR reads. The table records about 350,000 distinct CDR3 sequences, roughly 15% of them present only once. This clonotype was found a few times. Disease duration was under 3 months in the ophthalmopathy patients, who also had a Clinical Activity Score of at least 3 and a NOSPECS grade of at least 4.

This chain joins TRBV27 and TRBJ2-7; D may be TRBD2 (5 bases). This clonotype was sampled from a woman between 40 and 50 years old with Graves' ophthalmopathy. The specimen sequenced was blood. CDR3 residues: CASIDYFSGEQYF. CDR3 in DNA: TGTGCCAGCATTGACTACTTTTCGGGGGAGCAGTACTTC.